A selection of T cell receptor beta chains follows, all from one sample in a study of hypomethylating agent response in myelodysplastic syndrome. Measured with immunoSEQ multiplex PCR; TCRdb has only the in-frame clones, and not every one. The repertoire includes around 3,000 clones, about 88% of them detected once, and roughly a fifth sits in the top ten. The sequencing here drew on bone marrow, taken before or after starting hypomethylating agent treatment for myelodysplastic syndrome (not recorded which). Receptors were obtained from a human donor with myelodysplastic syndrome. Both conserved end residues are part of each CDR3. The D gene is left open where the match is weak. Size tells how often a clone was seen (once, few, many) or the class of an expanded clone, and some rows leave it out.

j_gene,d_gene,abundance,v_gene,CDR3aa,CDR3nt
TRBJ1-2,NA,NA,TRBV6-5,CASSYSIGVGGYTF,TGTGCCAGCAGTTACTCGATAGGGGTGGGTGGCTACACCTTC
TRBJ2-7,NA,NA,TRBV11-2,CASSYGQSYEQYF,TGTGCCAGCAGCTACGGACAGTCCTACGAGCAGTACTTC
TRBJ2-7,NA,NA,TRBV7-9,CASSPQPAGYNEQYF,TGTGCCAGCAGCCCCCAGCCCGCGGGGTATAACGAGCAGTACTTC
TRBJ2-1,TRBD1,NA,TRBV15,CATSGGQADNEQFF,TGTGCCACCAGCGGTGGACAGGCTGACAATGAGCAGTTCTTC
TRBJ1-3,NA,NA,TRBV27,CASSLSIGSGNTIYF,TGTGCCAGCAGTTTATCGATAGGGTCTGGAAACACCATATATTTT
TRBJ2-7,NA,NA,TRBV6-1,CASSERENNEQYF,TGTGCCAGCAGTGAACGGGAGAACAACGAGCAGTACTTC
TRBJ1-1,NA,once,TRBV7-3,CASSLGFGREGMNTEAFF,TGTGCCAGCAGCTTAGGATTCGGTAGGGAGGGGATGAACACTGAAGCTTTCTTT
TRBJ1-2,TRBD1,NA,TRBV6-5,CASSQGEWDGYTF,TGTGCCAGCAGTCAGGGGGAATGGGATGGCTACACCTTC
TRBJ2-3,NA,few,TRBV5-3,CASTISEIGDTQYF,TGTGCCAGCACCATTAGTGAGATTGGAGATACGCAGTATTTT
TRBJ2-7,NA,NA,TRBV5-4,CASSASDEQYF,TGTGCCAGCAGCGCCTCGGACGAGCAGTACTTC
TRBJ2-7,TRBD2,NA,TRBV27,CASSLGTSGTEQYF,TGTGCCAGCAGTTTAGGGACTAGCGGGACCGAGCAGTACTTC
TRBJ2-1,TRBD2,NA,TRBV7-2,CASSSSRTSPRREQFF,TGTGCCAGCAGCTCATCGAGGACTAGTCCAAGGAGGGAGCAGTTCTTC
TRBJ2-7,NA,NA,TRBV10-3,CAISVGYEQYF,TGTGCCATCAGTGTGGGGTACGAGCAGTACTTC
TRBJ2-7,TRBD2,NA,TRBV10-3,CATAGGGSYEQYF,TGTGCCACCGCGGGGGGCGGGTCCTACGAGCAGTACTTC
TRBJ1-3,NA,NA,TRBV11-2,CASTLGVSSGNTIYF,TGTGCCAGCACCCTTGGGGTGAGCTCTGGAAACACCATATATTTT
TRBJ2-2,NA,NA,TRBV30,CAWSVRTKAGNTGELFF,TGTGCCTGGAGTGTACGGACGAAGGCGGGCAACACCGGGGAGCTGTTTTTT
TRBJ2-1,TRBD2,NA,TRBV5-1,CASSPLAGGYNEQFF,TGCGCCAGCAGCCCCCTGGCGGGAGGCTACAATGAGCAGTTCTTC
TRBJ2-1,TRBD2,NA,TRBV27,CASGGDGTYNEQFF,TGTGCCAGCGGGGGGGACGGGACCTACAATGAGCAGTTCTTC